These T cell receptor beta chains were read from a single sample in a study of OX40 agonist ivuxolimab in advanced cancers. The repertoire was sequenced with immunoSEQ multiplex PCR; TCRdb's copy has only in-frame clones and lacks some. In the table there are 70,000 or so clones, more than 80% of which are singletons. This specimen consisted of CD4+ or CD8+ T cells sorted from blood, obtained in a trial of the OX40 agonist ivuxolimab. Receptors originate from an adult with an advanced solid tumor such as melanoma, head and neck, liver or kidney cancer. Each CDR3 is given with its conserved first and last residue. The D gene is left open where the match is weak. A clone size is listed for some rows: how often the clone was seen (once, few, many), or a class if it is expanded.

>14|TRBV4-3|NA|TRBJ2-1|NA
CASSLAGGPNEQFF
TGCGCCAGCAGCCTCGCCGGGGGTCCCAATGAGCAGTTCTTC
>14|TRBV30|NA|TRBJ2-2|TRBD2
CAWSGLAGTGELFF
TGTGCCTGGAGCGGACTAGCGGGAACCGGGGAGCTGTTTTTT
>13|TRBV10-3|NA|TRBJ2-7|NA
CAITLTLLYEQYF
TGTGCCATCACCTTGACCCTCTTGTACGAGCAGTACTTC
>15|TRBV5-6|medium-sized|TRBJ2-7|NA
CASSLVVAGPYEQYF
TGTGCCAGCAGCTTGGTGGTAGCCGGGCCCTACGAGCAGTACTTC
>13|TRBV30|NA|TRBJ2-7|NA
CAWSQDGSYEQYF
TGTGCCTGGAGTCAGGACGGATCCTACGAGCAGTACTTC
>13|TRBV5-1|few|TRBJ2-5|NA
CASSLSAQETQYF
TGCGCCAGCAGCTTGAGCGCGCAAGAGACCCAGTACTTC
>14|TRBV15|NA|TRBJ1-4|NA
CATNSKATNEKLFF
TGTGCCACCAACTCCAAGGCCACGAATGAAAAACTGTTTTTT
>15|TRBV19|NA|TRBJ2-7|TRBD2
CASSMMTSASYEQYF
TGTGCCAGTAGTATGATGACTAGCGCCTCCTACGAGCAGTACTTC
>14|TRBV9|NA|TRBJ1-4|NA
CASSVTGANEKLFF
TGTGCCAGCAGCGTCACCGGGGCTAATGAAAAACTGTTTTTT
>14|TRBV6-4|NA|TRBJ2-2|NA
CARSGAANTGELFF
TGTGCCAGATCGGGCGCTGCGAACACCGGGGAGCTGTTTTTT
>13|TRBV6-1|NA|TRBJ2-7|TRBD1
CASNRDRSYEQYF
TGTGCCAGCAATCGGGACAGATCCTACGAGCAGTACTTC
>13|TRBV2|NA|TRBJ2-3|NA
CASRRDWRDTQYF
TGTGCCAGCAGGCGGGACTGGCGCGATACGCAGTATTTT
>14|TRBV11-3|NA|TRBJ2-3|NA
CASSFSGDTDTQYF
TGTGCCAGCAGCTTCTCGGGAGACACAGATACGCAGTATTTT
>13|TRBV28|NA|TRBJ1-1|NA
CASIRPEKTEAFF
TGTGCCAGCATCCGACCTGAAAAGACTGAAGCTTTCTTT
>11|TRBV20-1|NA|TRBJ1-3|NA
CSALRRNTIYF
TGCAGTGCACTCAGGAGAAACACCATATATTTT
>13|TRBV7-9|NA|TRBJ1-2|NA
CASSLGGVYGYTF
TGTGCCAGCAGCTTAGGGGGGGTCTATGGCTACACCTTC
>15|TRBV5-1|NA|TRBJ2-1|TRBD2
CASSQESGGVNEQFF
TGCGCCAGCAGCCAAGAGTCGGGAGGGGTGAATGAGCAGTTCTTC
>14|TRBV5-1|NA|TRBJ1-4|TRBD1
CASSLGQGDEKLFF
TGCGCCAGCAGCTTGGGACAGGGGGACGAAAAACTGTTTTTT
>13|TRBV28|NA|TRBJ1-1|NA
CASSHRQNTEAFF
TGTGCCAGCAGTCACCGACAGAACACTGAAGCTTTCTTT
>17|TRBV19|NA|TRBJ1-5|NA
CASSMSLWGRRNQPQHF
TGTGCCAGTAGTATGTCCCTCTGGGGGAGGCGCAATCAGCCCCAGCATTTT
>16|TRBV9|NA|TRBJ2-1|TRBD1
CASSPRQGQNIDEQFF
TGTGCCAGCAGCCCCCGACAGGGACAGAATATCGATGAGCAGTTCTTC
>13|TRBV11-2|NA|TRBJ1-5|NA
CASSFSSNQPQHF
TGTGCCAGCAGCTTCTCGTCTAATCAGCCCCAGCATTTT
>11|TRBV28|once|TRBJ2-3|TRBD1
CASTDRGDEYF
TGTGCCAGTACGGACAGGGGGGATGAGTATTTT
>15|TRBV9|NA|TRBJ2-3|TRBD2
CASSVVLAGVDTQYF
TGTGCCAGCAGCGTAGTCCTAGCGGGGGTAGATACGCAGTATTTT
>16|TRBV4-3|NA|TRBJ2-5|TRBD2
CASSQPTSGIQETQYF
TGCGCCAGCAGCCAACCGACTAGCGGAATCCAAGAGACCCAGTACTTC
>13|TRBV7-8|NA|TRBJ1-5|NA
CASRLGGNQPQHF
TGTGCCAGCAGATTAGGGGGGAATCAGCCCCAGCATTTT